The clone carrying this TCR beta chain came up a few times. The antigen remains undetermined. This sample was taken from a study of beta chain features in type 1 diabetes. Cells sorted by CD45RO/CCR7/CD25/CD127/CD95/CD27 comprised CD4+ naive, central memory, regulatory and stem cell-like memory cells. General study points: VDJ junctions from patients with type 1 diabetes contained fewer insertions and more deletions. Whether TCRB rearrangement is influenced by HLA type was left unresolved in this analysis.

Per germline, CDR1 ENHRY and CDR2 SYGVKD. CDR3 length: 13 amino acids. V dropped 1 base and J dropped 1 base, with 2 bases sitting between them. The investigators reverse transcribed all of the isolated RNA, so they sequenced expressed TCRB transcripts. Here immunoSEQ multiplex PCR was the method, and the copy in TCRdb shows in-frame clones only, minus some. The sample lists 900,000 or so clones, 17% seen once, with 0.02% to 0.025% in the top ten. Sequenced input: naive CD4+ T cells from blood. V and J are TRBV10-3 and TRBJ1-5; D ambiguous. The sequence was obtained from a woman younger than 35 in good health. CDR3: CAISEWSNQPQHF. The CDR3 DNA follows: TGTGCCATCAGTGAGTGGAGCAATCAGCCCCAGCATTTT.